This T cell receptor (beta chain) was identified during a study of T cells generated in artificial thymic organoids (dated by TCRdb to about 2017). Concerning the study at large: TCR alpha and beta CDR3 repertoires of in vitro artificial thymic organoid-derived CD8 single positive T cells were compared with thymic and peripheral blood naive CD8 T cells. The displayed repertoire sequencing data were described as being representative of three independent experiments.

To build the artificial thymic organoids, human HSPCs were aggregated with MS5 murine stromal cells that had been transduced with human DLL1, and the aggregates were cultured at an air-liquid interface. Hematopoietic stem and progenitor cells that were CD34+CD3-, FACS-purified and depleted of residual T cells served as the seed cells for the organoids. Serum-free RB27 medium, consisting of RPMI 1640 supplemented with B27, FLT3L, IL-7 and ascorbic acid, was used for organoid culture. Before RNA extraction, CD3+TCRalphabeta+CD8 single positive T cells from both organoids and thymus were sorted by FACS. For each sample, total RNA was purified from 40,000 to 200,000 sorted cells using the RNeasy Micro kit, and RNA quality was checked on an Agilent RNA 6000 Nano chip. The germline V gene (reference sequence) supplies CDR1 LGHDT and CDR2 YNNKEL. V is cut back by 1 base and J by 13 bases, with 10 bases in the junction unmatched. There are 15 amino acids in the CDR3, from cysteine to phenylalanine inclusive. CDR3 DNA is the only sequence kept; it has 45 bases, read in frame from the first base.

TCRalpha and TCRbeta libraries were amplified separately by semi-nested PCR with Advantage 2 and reverse primers in the TRAC or TRBC constant regions. The amount of total RNA used for first-strand cDNA synthesis ranged from roughly 3.5 to 550 ng. The TCR cDNA libraries were generated by 5'-RACE using the SMARTer PCR cDNA Synthesis kit, with a poly-dT primer driving first-strand synthesis. Each semi-nested reverse primer in the constant region carried a 5-nucleotide sample-specific barcode, and the resulting products were cleaned up with the Zymo DNA Clean and Concentrator-5 kit. Pools of up to ten barcoded samples were ligated to Illumina adaptors and sequenced on an Illumina MiSeq as 2 x 150 bp paired-end reads. The original methods were these. Demultiplexed reads were aligned with BLAT to a custom library of all human TRAV, TRAJ, TRBV, TRBD and TRBJ combinations from IMGT. The best BLAT hits were picked using pslCDnaFilter (-maxAligns=1, -ignoreIntrons), and custom Perl scripts were used to calculate clonotype frequencies. Using fastp trimming at Q25 and MiXCR clonotype assembly, TCRdb reanalyzed the public sequencing data and kept in-frame beta chains. Every CDR3 protein is listed once, alongside the most common genes and DNA of its rows. The V and J calls shown here were made by TCRdb, not taken from the authors' results. This sample has around 5,600 distinct CDR3 sequences in its table, and around a quarter of those were observed once. Of the sample, roughly 3% falls within the top ten clones.

This clonotype is medium-sized (0.01 to 0.1%) in terms of sample share. There is no known antigen for this receptor. Per-base quality was not reported, and no clone a single base away is much larger than it. Results and caveats for the whole study, not just this receptor: Physiological TCR clonotype diversity, comparable to that of thymic and blood naive CD8 T cells, was observed in organoid-derived CD8 single positive T cells. No skewed Valpha or Vbeta usage appeared in organoid-derived T cells, arguing against dominance of unconventional lineages or clonal expansions.

The chain couples TRBV3-1 to TRBJ2-5, and 12 junctional nucleotides match TRBD2. Sequencing was performed on naive CD8+ T cells grown in artificial thymic organoids from cord blood stem and progenitor cells. The sample's cell subset or site label is to be understood as: CD3+TCRalphabeta+CD8SP T cells; for blood, CD45RO-CCR7+ naive CD8+ T cells. The sequence came from a human donor who gave cord blood stem cells for thymic organoid culture, a cardiac surgery patient who gave postnatal thymus, or a blood donor (not recorded which). The nucleotide sequence is given as TGTGCCAGCAGCCAAGTCAGGGCTAGCGGGGGGGCCGGGTACTTC. It is translated as CASSQVRASGGAGYF.